This section outlines one T cell receptor beta chain sequence together with its context. What it binds is not known. The table came from immunoSEQ multiplex PCR; TCRdb's copy has only in-frame clones and leaves some out. The sample records 70,000 or so clones, roughly 84% being singletons. This sample was included in a study of T cell responses to AZD1222 COVID-19 vaccine. The study's findings and limits: At 160-218 and 743-854, vaccine-associated CD4 TCRs were dominant, and they spanned spike. It should be noted that donors were predominantly white British and more often female, and clonal diversity was possibly underestimated. Baseline seropositives among AZD1222 recipients totaled only 5 to 7. Nearly half of spike-specific TCRs reportedly go after variant regions that carry no mutations.

This clonotype originated in an adult in good health. The sample was peripheral blood, taken on day 0 of AZD1222 vaccination.

CDR3 DNA sequence: TGTGCCAGCAGCTTACAGGCAGGGGGCATCGATGAGCAGTTCTTC. It yields the protein CASSLQAGGIDEQFF. This rearrangement joins TRBV7-3 to TRBJ2-1, with 8 positions matching TRBD1. The CDR3 extends over 15 amino acids. Germline V gene sequence: CDR1 SGHTA, CDR2 FQGTGA. Trimming removed 2 bases from V and 8 bases from J; junction bases left unmatched: 8.